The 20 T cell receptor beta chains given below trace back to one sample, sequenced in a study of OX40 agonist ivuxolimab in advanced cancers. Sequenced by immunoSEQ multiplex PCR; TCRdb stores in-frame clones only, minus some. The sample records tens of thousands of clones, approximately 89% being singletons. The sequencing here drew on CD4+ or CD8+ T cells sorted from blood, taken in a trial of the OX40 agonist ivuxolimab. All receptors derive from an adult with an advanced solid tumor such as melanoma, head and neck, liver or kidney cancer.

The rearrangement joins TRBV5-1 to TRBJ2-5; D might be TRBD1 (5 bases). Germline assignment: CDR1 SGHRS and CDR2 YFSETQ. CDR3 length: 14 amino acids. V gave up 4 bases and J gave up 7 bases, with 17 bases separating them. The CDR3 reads CASSLVQGGVTQYF. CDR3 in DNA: TGCGCCAGCAGCCTTGTCCAGGGTGGGGTGACCCAGTACTTC.

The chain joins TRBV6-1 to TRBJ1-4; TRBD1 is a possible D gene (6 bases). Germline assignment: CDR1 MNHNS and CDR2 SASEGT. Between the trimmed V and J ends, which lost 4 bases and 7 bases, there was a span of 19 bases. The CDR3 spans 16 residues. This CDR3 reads CASSGRWGGRPEKLFF. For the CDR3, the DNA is TGTGCCAGCAGTGGGAGGTGGGGGGGGCGACCTGAAAAACTGTTTTTT.

This chain's CDR3 is CAWNLGGSSYNEQFF. CDR3 sequence (DNA): TGTGCCTGGAATCTGGGGGGGAGCTCCTACAATGAGCAGTTCTTC. This sequence joins TRBV30 and TRBJ2-1, with 7 bases that match TRBD2. This CDR3 contains 15 residues. J gave up 0 bases and V 4 bases, and 6 bases lay outside the gene matches. Germline-derived CDR1 and CDR2 are GTSNPN and SVGIG (reference sequence).

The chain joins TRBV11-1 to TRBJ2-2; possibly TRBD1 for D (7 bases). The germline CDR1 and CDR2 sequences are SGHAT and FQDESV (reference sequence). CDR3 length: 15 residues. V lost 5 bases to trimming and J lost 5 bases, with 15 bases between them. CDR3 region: CASSQGDLATGELFF. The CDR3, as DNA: TGTGCCAGCAGCCAGGGGGATCTAGCGACCGGGGAGCTGTTTTTT.

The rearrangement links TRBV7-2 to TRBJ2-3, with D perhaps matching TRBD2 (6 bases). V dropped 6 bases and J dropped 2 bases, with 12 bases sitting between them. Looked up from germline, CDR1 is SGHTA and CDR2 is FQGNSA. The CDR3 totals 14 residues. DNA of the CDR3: TGTGCCAGCAGATTACTAGCTTCCACAGATACGCAGTATTTT. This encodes CASRLLASTDTQYF.

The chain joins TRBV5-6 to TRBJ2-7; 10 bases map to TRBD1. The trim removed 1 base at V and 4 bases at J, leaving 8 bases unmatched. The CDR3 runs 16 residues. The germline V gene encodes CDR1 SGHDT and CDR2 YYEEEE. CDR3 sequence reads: CASSLTGQGESYEQYF. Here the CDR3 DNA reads TGTGCCAGCAGCTTGACAGGACAGGGGGAATCGTACGAGCAGTACTTC.

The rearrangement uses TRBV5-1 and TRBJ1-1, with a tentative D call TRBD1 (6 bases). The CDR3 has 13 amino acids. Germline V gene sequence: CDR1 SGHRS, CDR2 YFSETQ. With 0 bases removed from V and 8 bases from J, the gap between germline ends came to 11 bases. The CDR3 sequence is CASSLEGGFEAFF. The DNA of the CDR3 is TGCGCCAGCAGCTTGGAAGGGGGTTTCGAAGCTTTCTTT. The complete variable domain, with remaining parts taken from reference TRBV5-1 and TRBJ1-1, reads KAGVTQTPRYLIKTRGQQVTLSCSPISGHRSVSWYQQTPGQGLQFLFEYFSETQRNKGNFPGRFSGRQFSNSRSEMNVSTLELGDSALYLCASSLEGGFEAFFGQGTRLTVV.

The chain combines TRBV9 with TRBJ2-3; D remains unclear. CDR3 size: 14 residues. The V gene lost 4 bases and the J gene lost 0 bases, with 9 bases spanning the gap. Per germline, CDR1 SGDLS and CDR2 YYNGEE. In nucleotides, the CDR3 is TGTGCCAGCAGCCTCCGGATTAGCACAGATACGCAGTATTTT. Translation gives CASSLRISTDTQYF.

This chain's CDR3 is CAWTRGGGRTIHEQFF. The CDR3 nucleotides are TGTGCCTGGACCCGGGGAGGGGGACGTACCATTCATGAGCAGTTCTTC. The rearrangement links TRBV30 to TRBJ2-1; D is possibly TRBD2 (7 bases). The CDR3 consists of 16 residues. Per germline, CDR1 GTSNPN and CDR2 SVGIG (reference sequence). The ends were cut back, 4 bases at V and 8 bases at J, with 24 bases in the middle.

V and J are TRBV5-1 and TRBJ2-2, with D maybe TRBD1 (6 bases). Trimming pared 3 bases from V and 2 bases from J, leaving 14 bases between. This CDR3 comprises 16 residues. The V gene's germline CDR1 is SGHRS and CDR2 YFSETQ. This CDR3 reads CASSYGKGVNTGELFF. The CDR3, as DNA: TGCGCCAGCAGCTACGGAAAGGGGGTAAACACCGGGGAGCTGTTTTTT.

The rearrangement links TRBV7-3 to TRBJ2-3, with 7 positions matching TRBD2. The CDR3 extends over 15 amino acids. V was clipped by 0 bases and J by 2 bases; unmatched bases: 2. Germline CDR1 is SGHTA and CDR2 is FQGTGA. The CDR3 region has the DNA TGTGCCAGCAGCTTAACAGCGGGGTTCACAGATACGCAGTATTTT. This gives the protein CASSLTAGFTDTQYF. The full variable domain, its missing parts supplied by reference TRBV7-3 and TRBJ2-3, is GAGVSQTPSNKVTEKGKYVELRCDPISGHTALYWYRQSLGQGPEFLIYFQGTGAADDSGLPNDRFFAVRPEGSVSTLKIQRTERGDSAVYLCASSLTAGFTDTQYFGPGTRLTVL.

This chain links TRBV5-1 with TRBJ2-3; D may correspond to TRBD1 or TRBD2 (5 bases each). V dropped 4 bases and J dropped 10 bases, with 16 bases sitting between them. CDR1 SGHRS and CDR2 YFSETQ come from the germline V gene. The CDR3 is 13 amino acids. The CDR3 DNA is TGCGCCAGCAGCCCGGGCGACGGGGCTGCGCAGTATTTT. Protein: CASSPGDGAAQYF.

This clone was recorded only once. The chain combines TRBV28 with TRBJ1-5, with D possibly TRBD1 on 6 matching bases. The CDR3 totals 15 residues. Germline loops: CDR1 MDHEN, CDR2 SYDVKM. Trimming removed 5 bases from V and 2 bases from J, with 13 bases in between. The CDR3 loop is CASSPSGAGNQPQHF. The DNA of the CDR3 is TGTGCCAGCAGTCCCTCGGGGGCGGGCAATCAGCCCCAGCATTTT.

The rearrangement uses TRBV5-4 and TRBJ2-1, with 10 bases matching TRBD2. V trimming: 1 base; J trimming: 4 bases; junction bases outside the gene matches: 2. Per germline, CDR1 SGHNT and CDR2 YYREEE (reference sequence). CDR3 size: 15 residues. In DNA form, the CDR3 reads TGTGCCAGCAGCTTGTCACTAGCGGGGTACAATGAGCAGTTCTTC. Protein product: CASSLSLAGYNEQFF.

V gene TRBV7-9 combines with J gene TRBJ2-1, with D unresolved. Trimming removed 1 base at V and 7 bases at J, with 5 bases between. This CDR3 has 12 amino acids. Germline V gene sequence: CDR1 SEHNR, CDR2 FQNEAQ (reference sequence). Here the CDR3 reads CASSLGLNEQFF. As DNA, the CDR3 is TGTGCCAGCAGCTTAGGGCTTAATGAGCAGTTCTTC.

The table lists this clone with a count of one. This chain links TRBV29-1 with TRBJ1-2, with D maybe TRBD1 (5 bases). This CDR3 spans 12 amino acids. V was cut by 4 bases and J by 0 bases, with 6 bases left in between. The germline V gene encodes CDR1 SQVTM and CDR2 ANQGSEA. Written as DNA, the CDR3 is TGCAGCGTTGGACAGACTAACTATGGCTACACCTTC. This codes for CSVGQTNYGYTF.

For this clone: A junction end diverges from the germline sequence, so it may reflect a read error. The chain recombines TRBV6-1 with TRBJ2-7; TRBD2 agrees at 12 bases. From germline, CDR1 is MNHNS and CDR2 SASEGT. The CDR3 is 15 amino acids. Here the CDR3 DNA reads TGTGCCGGCAGTGATACTAGCGGGGGGCCTTTCGAGCAGTACTTC. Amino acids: CAGSDTSGGPFEQYF.

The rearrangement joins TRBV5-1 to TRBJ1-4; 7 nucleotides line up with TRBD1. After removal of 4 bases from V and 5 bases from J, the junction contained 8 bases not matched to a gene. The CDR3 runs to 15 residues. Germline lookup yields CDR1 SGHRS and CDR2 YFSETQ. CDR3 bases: TGCGCCAGCAGCAAAATACAGGGACAGAATGAAAAACTGTTTTTT. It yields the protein CASSKIQGQNEKLFF.

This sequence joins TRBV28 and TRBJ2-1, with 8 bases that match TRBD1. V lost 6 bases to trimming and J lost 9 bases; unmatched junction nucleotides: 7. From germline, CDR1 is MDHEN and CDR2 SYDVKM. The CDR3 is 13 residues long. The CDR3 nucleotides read TGTGCCAGCAGCGGACAGGGACGGAGTGAGCAGTTCTTC. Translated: CASSGQGRSEQFF. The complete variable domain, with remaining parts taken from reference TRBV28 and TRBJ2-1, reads DVKVTQSSRYLVKRTGEKVFLECVQDMDHENMFWYRQDPGLGLRLIYFSYDVKMKEKGDIPEGYSVSREKKERFSLILESASTNQTSMYLCASSGQGRSEQFFGPGTRLTVL.

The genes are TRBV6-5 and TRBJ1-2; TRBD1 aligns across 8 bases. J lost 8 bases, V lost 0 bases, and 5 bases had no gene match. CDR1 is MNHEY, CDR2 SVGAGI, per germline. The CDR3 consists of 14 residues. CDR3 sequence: CASSYSTTGEGYTF. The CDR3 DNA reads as TGTGCCAGCAGTTACTCGACGACAGGGGAAGGCTACACCTTC.